The 7 T cell receptor beta chains in this list originate from one sample, sequenced in a study of shared clonotypes between healthy human individuals. Generated by immunoSEQ multiplex PCR, the TCRdb table keeps only in-frame clones and is missing some. Of about 2 million clones listed, about 95% are singletons. Naive CD8 cells lacked CD45RO, underwent positive selection for CCR7 and left out terminally differentiated effector memory CD45RA+ cells. The sequencing sample was made of naive CD8+ T cells sorted from blood. These receptors all stem from a man between 18 and 35 years old in good health.

This chain uses TRBV7-9 with TRBJ2-5, with 7 nucleotides matching TRBD2. Germline V gene lookup returns CDR1 SEHNR and CDR2 FQNEAQ (reference sequence). Trimming at V came to 4 bases and at J to 5 bases, leaving 10 bases not matched to a gene. CDR3 length equals 15 residues. CDR3 DNA sequence: TGTGCCAGCAGCTCTCCCCTTGGGGAGGGGGAGACCCAGTACTTC. Translation gives CASSSPLGEGETQYF. The full variable domain, in which reference TRBV7-9 and TRBJ2-5 provide the parts outside the CDR3, is DTGVSQNPRHKITKRGQNVTFRCDPISEHNRLYWYRQTLGQGPEFLTYFQNEAQLEKSRLLSDRFSAERPKGSFSTLEIQRTEQGDSAMYLCASSSPLGEGETQYFGPGTRLLVL.

This rearrangement joins TRBV5-6 to TRBJ1-6, with D hard to call. In germline, CDR1 is SGHDT, CDR2 YYEEEE. Deletions cut 0 bases from V and 0 bases from J, with 7 bases between. The length of the CDR3 is 16 residues. The CDR3 is CASSLAESSYNSPLHF. CDR3 coding DNA: TGTGCCAGCAGCTTGGCCGAGAGCTCCTATAATTCACCCCTCCACTTT.

The genes are TRBV5-4 and TRBJ2-3, with D possibly TRBD1 on 6 matching bases. The germline CDR1 and CDR2 sequences are SGHNT and YYREEE (reference sequence). The CDR3 is 15 residues long. V lost 4 bases to trimming and J lost 0 bases, with 12 bases between them. The CDR3 here is CASSQGWPSTDTQYF. In nucleotides, the CDR3 is TGTGCCAGCAGCCAGGGGTGGCCTAGCACAGATACGCAGTATTTT.

The chain combines TRBV4-2 with TRBJ2-1; 8 nucleotides match TRBD2. J gave up 5 bases and V 4 bases, and 7 bases lay outside the gene matches. The germline V gene has CDR1 LGHNA and CDR2 YNFKEQ. This CDR3 comprises 15 residues. The CDR3 region is CASSRTSGGNNEQFF. As DNA, the CDR3 is TGTGCCAGCAGCCGTACCAGCGGGGGCAACAATGAGCAGTTCTTC.

This clone was recorded once. The chain joins TRBV2 to TRBJ1-6; D remains unclear. Per germline, CDR1 SNHLY and CDR2 FYNNEI. This CDR3 region has 15 residues. Trimming took off 8 bases at V and 4 bases at J, with 15 bases between the two ends. The CDR3 bases are TGTGCCAGCGGAGGGCAGGCGCTATATAATTCACCCCTCCACTTT. Amino acid sequence: CASGGQALYNSPLHF.

The rearrangement links TRBV19 to TRBJ2-5, with D perhaps matching TRBD1 or TRBD2 (6 bases each). The germline V gene has CDR1 LNHDA and CDR2 SQIVND (reference sequence). The CDR3 length is 15 residues. The V end lost 7 bases, the J end lost 9 bases, and 24 bases lay between the germline ends. CDR3 bases: TGTGCCAGTAAGATAAGGCCGGGGGCGGAGGGAGCCCAGTACTTC. This gives the protein CASKIRPGAEGAQYF.

The chain carries TRBV28 and TRBJ1-1; the D is unclear. Germline V CDR1 and CDR2: MDHEN, SYDVKM. The V gene lost 4 bases and the J gene lost 2 bases, with 8 bases spanning the gap. CDR3 size: 13 residues. CDR3 in DNA: TGTGCCAGCAGTTCCATAGGAAACACTGAAGCTTTCTTT. Encoded protein: CASSSIGNTEAFF. Full variable domain (missing parts from reference TRBV28 and TRBJ1-1): DVKVTQSSRYLVKRTGEKVFLECVQDMDHENMFWYRQDPGLGLRLIYFSYDVKMKEKGDIPEGYSVSREKKERFSLILESASTNQTSMYLCASSSIGNTEAFFGQGTRLTVV.